This T cell receptor beta chain was sequenced for a study of cytotoxic CD8 clonotypes in ibrutinib-treated CLL. Overall study: By median roughly 5.5 years, about twelve had progressed and approximately 15 stayed remitted; responses had been 2 complete and about 24 partial. Study-wide points: With treatment, public clonotypes, which were uncommon, either contracted or remained stable. Upon ibrutinib response clonality rose, and upon progression it fell back toward baseline.

Comments on this clone: What it binds is not known.

The CDR3 covers 16 residues. Trimming removed 4 bases at V and 4 bases at J, with 18 bases between. Germline assignment: CDR1 LGHNA and CDR2 YSLEER. Produced via immunoSEQ multiplex PCR; TCRdb's table is partial and in-frame only. The sample records some 130,000 clones, about 75% being singletons. The starting material was PBMCs, obtained after 24 months of ibrutinib treatment. This TCR came from a human donor with chronic lymphocytic leukemia. The rearrangement links TRBV4-3 to TRBJ2-3; tentatively, D is TRBD1 or TRBD2 (6 bases each). This CDR3 reads CASSPRGGGYADTQYF. CDR3 sequence (DNA): TGCGCCAGCAGCCCCAGGGGAGGTGGGTACGCAGATACGCAGTATTTT.